This record concerns one T cell receptor beta chain sequence. The sample is drawn from a study of blood T cell repertoires in COVID-19. This CDR3 has 17 amino acids. V lost 4 bases and J 2 bases, leaving 17 bases between the germline ends. CDR1 SGHAT and CDR2 FQNNGV come from the germline V gene. Clones were sequenced by immunoSEQ multiplex PCR, and TCRdb holds only the in-frame ones, with some missing. The sample contains 110,000 to 150,000 clones, approximately 87% of which appear only once. The chain carries TRBV11-2 and TRBJ1-4; D call uncertain. The receptor's source is a woman aged 40 to 50 with acute or convalescent COVID-19. Material: peripheral blood. This CDR3 reads CASSSPRRPWTNEKLFF. CDR3 DNA: TGTGCCAGCAGCTCCCCGCGGAGGCCTTGGACTAATGAAAAACTGTTTTTT.